This T cell receptor (beta chain) was identified in a study of blood T cell repertoires in COVID-19. Libraries were prepared by immunoSEQ multiplex PCR; TCRdb keeps only in-frame clonotypes and omits some of them. The sample shows roughly 250,000 clones, approximately 83% of them seen only once. This CDR3 region has 16 residues. Unmatched junction bases numbered 11, after V lost 2 bases and J lost 5 bases. The germline gives CDR1 KGHSH, CDR2 LQKENI. This chain links TRBV18 with TRBJ2-7; TRBD1 matches 8 bases. Sequencing input: peripheral blood. This clonotype was obtained from an older person with COVID-19, enrolled during active disease. The CDR3 sequence is CASSPASGQGRHEQYF. The CDR3 DNA sequence: TGTGCCAGCTCACCAGCCTCAGGACAGGGCAGACACGAGCAGTACTTC.